The following is a T cell receptor beta chain sequence with its context. Its specificity is not known. These data belong to a study of shared clonotypes between healthy human individuals. Study-wide points: Donor clonotype sharing was expected to depend on sequencing depth. Large depth notwithstanding, sorted-subset sequencing proved incomplete by rarefaction. Naive subsets generally exceeded memory subsets in estimated richness.

Trimming left V 1 base short and J 2 bases short, with 12 bases between. Germline V lookup: CDR1 SGHTA, CDR2 FQGNSA. CDR3 length: 16 residues. The DNA input per sorted-subset replicate PCR was roughly 180 ng, corresponding to some 33,000 T cell genomes. TCRdb's copy holds only in-frame clones and misses some; the assay was immunoSEQ multiplex PCR. Among roughly 2 million clones listed, just under 95% were seen once. Terminally differentiated effector memory CD45RA+ cells were excluded from the naive CD8 cells, which were CD45RO-negative and positively selected for CCR7. The chain employs TRBV7-2 and TRBJ2-1; D gene ambiguous. The sample taken for sequencing was naive CD8+ T cells sorted from blood. This sequence was found in a young man in good health. CDR3 residues: CASSLEVPSTYNEQFF. The CDR3 coding sequence is TGTGCCAGCAGCTTAGAGGTTCCTAGTACCTACAATGAGCAGTTCTTC. Combining the CDR3 with reference TRBV7-2 and TRBJ2-1 gives the whole variable domain GAGVSQSPSNKVTEKGKDVELRCDPISGHTALYWYRQSLGQGLEFLIYFQGNSAPDKSGLPSDRFSAERTGGSVSTLTIQRTQQEDSAVYLCASSLEVPSTYNEQFFGPGTRLTVL.